This record looks at one T cell receptor beta chain sequence and its context. Germline values: CDR1 SNHLY, CDR2 FYNNEI. The CDR3 covers 16 residues. Trimming removed 6 bases from V and 4 bases from J, with 18 bases in between. Generated by immunoSEQ multiplex PCR, the TCRdb table keeps only in-frame clones and is missing some. This table holds 150,000 to 200,000 clones, about 91% found once. The source of the sample is a study of T cell responses to AZD1222 COVID-19 vaccine. Material: peripheral blood, obtained 28 days after the second AZD1222 dose. The sequence derives from an adult who received the AZD1222 COVID-19 vaccine. The rearrangement links TRBV2 to TRBJ2-2; D tentatively reads TRBD1 or TRBD2 (5 bases each). The CDR3 is CASSPGADGFTGELFF. In DNA form, the CDR3 reads TGTGCCAGCAGCCCCGGGGCAGACGGGTTCACCGGGGAGCTGTTTTTT. The full variable domain, completed using reference TRBV2 and TRBJ2-2, is EPEVTQTPSHQVTQMGQEVILRCVPISNHLYFYWYRQILGQKVEFLVSFYNNEISEKSEIFDDQFSVERPDGSNFTLKIRSTKLEDSAMYFCASSPGADGFTGELFFGEGSRLTVL.